The 27 T cell receptor beta chains below come from one sample, sequenced in a study of cytotoxic CD8 clonotypes in ibrutinib-treated CLL. Produced via immunoSEQ multiplex PCR; TCRdb's table is partial and in-frame only. The sample has more than 110,000 clones, 76% seen once. The material was PBMCs, obtained after 24 months of ibrutinib treatment. Every receptor here comes from a human donor with chronic lymphocytic leukemia.

V and J are TRBV28 and TRBJ1-5; TRBD1 matches at 8 bases. J was trimmed by 7 bases and V by 6 bases; bases with no gene match: 8. Germline V lookup: CDR1 MDHEN, CDR2 SYDVKM. The CDR3 is 14 amino acids. Here the CDR3 DNA reads TGTGCCAGCAGCAGGACAGGGACACACCAGCCCCAGCATTTT. It is translated as CASSRTGTHQPQHF.

This chain joins TRBV5-1 and TRBJ2-2; D is tentatively TRBD1 or TRBD2 (6 bases each). V was shortened by 6 bases and J by 4 bases, with 16 bases between the two germline ends. Germline loops: CDR1 SGHRS, CDR2 YFSETQ. This CDR3 contains 15 residues. The DNA of the CDR3 is TGCGCCAGCACCCGAGACAGGACTACCACCGGGGAGCTGTTTTTT. Its translation: CASTRDRTTTGELFF.

This sequence joins TRBV5-6 and TRBJ1-2; 7 bases are a match to TRBD1. V shed 0 bases, J shed 4 bases, and the junction held 3 bases outside the gene matches. Germline lookup yields CDR1 SGHDT and CDR2 YYEEEE. The CDR3 has 14 amino acids. For the CDR3, the DNA is TGTGCCAGCAGCTTGGGTGACAGGGCCTATGGCTACACCTTC. Its protein product is CASSLGDRAYGYTF.

This chain connects TRBV5-6 to TRBJ1-6, with D hard to call. V gave up 1 base and J gave up 8 bases, with 13 bases separating them. The CDR3 is 15 residues long. Germline lookup yields CDR1 SGHDT and CDR2 YYEEEE. This chain's CDR3 is CASSLLARGDSPLHF. For the CDR3, the DNA is TGTGCCAGCAGCTTGCTAGCGCGGGGAGATTCACCCCTCCACTTT.

V and J are TRBV9 and TRBJ2-5, with TRBD2 as a possible D gene (5 bases). Germline-derived CDR1 and CDR2 are SGDLS and YYNGEE. V shed 4 bases and J shed 5 bases, with 18 bases lying between them. The CDR3 has 15 residues. This CDR3 is CASSTVWQPGETQYF. CDR3 coding DNA: TGTGCCAGCAGCACCGTCTGGCAGCCGGGGGAGACCCAGTACTTC.

The chain uses TRBV5-6 and TRBJ1-4; 7 bases match TRBD1. The CDR3 length is 13 residues. CDR1 is SGHDT, CDR2 YYEEEE, per germline. V trimming: 4 bases; J trimming: 8 bases; junction bases outside the gene matches: 5. The CDR3 region has the DNA TGTGCCAGCAGCACCTACAGGGGCGAAAAACTGTTTTTT. It translates to CASSTYRGEKLFF. Using reference TRBV5-6 and TRBJ1-4 for the parts outside the CDR3, the full variable domain is DAGVTQSPTHLIKTRGQQVTLRCSPKSGHDTVSWYQQALGQGPQFIFQYYEEEERQRGNFPDRFSGHQFPNYSSELNVNALLLGDSALYLCASSTYRGEKLFFGSGTQLSVL.

The gene calls are TRBV10-3 and TRBJ2-2, with TRBD1 as a possible D gene (5 bases). This CDR3 comprises 15 residues. V shed 11 bases and J shed 0 bases, with 16 bases lying between them. CDR1 is ENHRY, CDR2 SYGVKD, per germline. The CDR3 DNA reads as TGTGCCTCCTACCCCTGGGGCGCGAACACCGGGGAGCTGTTTTTT. Residues: CASYPWGANTGELFF.

This clone was seen once. This chain uses TRBV5-1 with TRBJ2-3; tentatively, D is TRBD2 (6 bases). V was cut by 6 bases and J by 2 bases, with 10 bases left in between. This CDR3 has 13 amino acids. Germline CDR1 is SGHRS and CDR2 is YFSETQ. The DNA of the CDR3 is TGCGCCAGCAATAGCGGAGCCACAGATACGCAGTATTTT. Amino acid sequence: CASNSGATDTQYF.

CDR3 nucleotides: TGTGCCAGCAGTCTCCCGTTACCCACCGATGGCTACACCTTC. Protein: CASSLPLPTDGYTF. V usage is TRBV28 and J usage is TRBJ1-2; D gene unclear. The CDR3 has 14 residues. Germline V gives CDR1 MDHEN, CDR2 SYDVKM. V lost 5 bases, J lost 6 bases, and 16 bases lay in between.

The chain combines TRBV6-5 with TRBJ2-5, with D unresolved. The CDR3 totals 13 residues. The V end lost 6 bases, the J end lost 3 bases, and 11 bases lay between the germline ends. The germline gives CDR1 MNHEY, CDR2 SVGAGI. The CDR3 region is CASRPGPEETQYF. The CDR3 nucleotides are TGTGCCAGCAGACCCGGACCTGAAGAGACCCAGTACTTC.

The chain is built from TRBV2 and TRBJ2-5; 12 positions match TRBD2. The CDR3 length is 14 residues. The germline V gene encodes CDR1 SNHLY and CDR2 FYNNEI. V shed 6 bases, J shed 9 bases, and the junction held 8 bases outside the gene matches. CDR3 protein: CASREGLAGTAQYF. The DNA of the CDR3 is TGTGCCAGCAGAGAGGGACTAGCGGGCACGGCCCAGTACTTC.

The chain links TRBV7-2 to TRBJ2-5; a weak D match, TRBD1 (6 bases). The CDR3 totals 17 residues. V shed 5 bases and J shed 1 base, with 20 bases lying between them. CDR1 and CDR2 from the germline V gene are SGHTA and FQGNSA. DNA for the CDR3: TGTGCCAGCAGCCAGGGGTGGGGCCCCTACGGCCAAGAGACCCAGTACTTC. This encodes CASSQGWGPYGQETQYF. Full variable domain (outside the CDR3, taken from reference TRBV7-2 and TRBJ2-5): GAGVSQSPSNKVTEKGKDVELRCDPISGHTALYWYRQSLGQGLEFLIYFQGNSAPDKSGLPSDRFSAERTGGSVSTLTIQRTQQEDSAVYLCASSQGWGPYGQETQYFGPGTRLLVL.

The rearrangement uses TRBV6-5 and TRBJ2-2; the D is unclear. Looked up from germline, CDR1 is MNHEY and CDR2 is SVGAGI. Trimming removed 3 bases from V and 0 bases from J, with 5 bases in between. This CDR3 contains 14 residues. The CDR3 region is CASSYYPNTGELFF. The CDR3 DNA sequence: TGTGCCAGCAGTTATTACCCGAACACCGGGGAGCTGTTTTTT.

This clone came up a few times. The gene calls are TRBV9 and TRBJ2-2; 7 nucleotides agree with TRBD2. The V gene end was trimmed by 0 bases and the J gene end by 6 bases; junction bases not matched to a gene: 5. The germline V gene encodes CDR1 SGDLS and CDR2 YYNGEE. The CDR3 loop spans 15 amino acids. CDR3 protein: CASSVGGSGSGELFF. DNA for the CDR3: TGTGCCAGCAGCGTAGGCGGGAGTGGGTCCGGGGAGCTGTTTTTT.

The chain employs TRBV9 and TRBJ2-3, with D perhaps TRBD1 (5 bases). Germline V CDR1 and CDR2: SGDLS, YYNGEE. Trimming stripped 0 bases from V and 10 bases from J, with 12 bases between. CDR3 size: 13 residues. The CDR3 spells CASSVVSGRPQYF. Here the CDR3 DNA reads TGTGCCAGCAGCGTAGTGTCAGGGCGGCCGCAGTATTTT.

This chain uses TRBV7-2 with TRBJ1-6, with TRBD1 as a possible D gene (5 bases). The CDR3 covers 14 residues. Trimming removed 5 bases at V and 9 bases at J, with 14 bases between. Germline CDR1 and CDR2: SGHTA and FQGNSA. The CDR3 nucleotides are TGTGCCAGCAGCGTTTGGCAGGGTGGTTCACCCCTCCACTTT. Amino acids: CASSVWQGGSPLHF.

This clone was detected a few times. The V gene is TRBV6-1, the J gene TRBJ2-1; the D gene is possibly TRBD1 (6 bases). CDR3 length equals 16 residues. Trimming took 4 bases from V and 7 from J, leaving 20 bases between them. Germline V gene sequence: CDR1 MNHNS, CDR2 SASEGT. The CDR3 protein is CASSAWGTQRGNEQFF. In DNA, the CDR3 is TGTGCCAGCAGTGCGTGGGGGACACAACGAGGGAATGAGCAGTTCTTC.

This clone was seen a single time. This chain links TRBV5-4 with TRBJ2-2; possibly TRBD1 or TRBD2 for D (5 bases each). CDR3 length: 16 residues. Germline V lookup: CDR1 SGHNT, CDR2 YYREEE (reference sequence). Trimming pared 6 bases from V and 6 bases from J, leaving 21 bases between. CDR3 region: CASKPPGPASPGELFF. CDR3 DNA: TGTGCCAGCAAGCCACCGGGACCGGCAAGTCCCGGGGAGCTGTTTTTT.

This clone was seen a handful of times. The CDR3: CARGAGNEKLFF. The CDR3 coding sequence is TGTGCCCGGGGGGCAGGGAATGAAAAACTGTTTTTT. This chain connects TRBV30 to TRBJ1-4, with a possible D match to TRBD1 (6 bases). Trimming removed 8 bases from V and 5 bases from J, with 12 bases in between. The CDR3 runs to 12 residues. Germline-derived CDR1 and CDR2 are GTSNPN and SVGIG (reference sequence).

The chain links TRBV9 to TRBJ2-7, with D possibly matching TRBD1 (5 bases). Trimming shortened V by 2 bases and J by 6 bases, and 9 bases separated the two germline ends. CDR3 length: 12 amino acids. CDR1 SGDLS and CDR2 YYNGEE come from the germline V gene. CDR3 amino acids: CASSVDTGEQYF. CDR3 DNA sequence: TGTGCCAGCAGCGTGGACACAGGCGAGCAGTACTTC.

Many counts were recorded for this clone. The genes are TRBV10-3 and TRBJ1-2; 8 nucleotides align to TRBD1. Germline CDR1 is ENHRY and CDR2 is SYGVKD. The CDR3 sequence is 13 residues long. The junction had 8 bases not matched to a gene; V was cut back by 10 bases and J by 4 bases. The CDR3 spells CATNRGLAYGYTF. Here the CDR3 DNA reads TGTGCCACCAACAGGGGGTTGGCCTATGGCTACACCTTC.

This chain connects TRBV15 to TRBJ1-1; TRBD1 matches at 9 bases. CDR1 is LNHNV, CDR2 YYDKDF, per germline (reference sequence). Germline trimming cut 3 bases from V and 5 bases from J; bases unmatched to any gene: 7. CDR3 length equals 15 residues. The CDR3, as DNA: TGTGCCACCAGCAGTACAGGGGGCGCGTGGACTGAAGCTTTCTTT. As protein: CATSSTGGAWTEAFF.

This chain joins TRBV7-3 and TRBJ1-1; a possible D gene is TRBD1 (6 bases). Trimming left V 2 bases short and J 1 base short, with 14 bases between. Germline V gene data show CDR1 as SGHTA and CDR2 as FQGTGA. This CDR3 comprises 16 residues. CDR3 coding DNA: TGTGCCAGCAGCTTACGAGGGGGAGGGAAGAACACTGAAGCTTTCTTT. The encoded protein is CASSLRGGGKNTEAFF.

In this sample, this clone turned up many times. This sequence joins TRBV7-8 and TRBJ2-5, with a weak D call TRBD1 (5 bases). Per germline, CDR1 SGHVS and CDR2 FQNEAQ. V gave up 6 bases and J gave up 8 bases, with 19 bases separating them. The CDR3 loop spans 14 amino acids. CDR3 in amino acids: CASRPGRTRETQYF. The CDR3 nucleotides read TGTGCCAGCAGGCCCGGACGGACAAGAGAAACCCAGTACTTC.

This clone came up a few times. This CDR3 reads CASWGLGKGHAAEAFF. Here the CDR3 DNA reads TGTGCCAGTTGGGGGCTCGGTAAGGGACATGCCGCTGAAGCTTTCTTT. The V call is TRBV27, the J call TRBJ1-1; D might be TRBD1 (6 bases). Germline V gives CDR1 MNHEY, CDR2 SMNVEV (reference sequence). V lost 9 bases, J lost 6 bases, and 26 bases lay in between. This CDR3 has 16 residues.

This chain uses TRBV28 with TRBJ1-2; 8 bases fit TRBD1. The V and J ends lost 6 bases and 1 base, in that order; junction bases with no gene match: 7. From germline, CDR1 is MDHEN and CDR2 SYDVKM. The CDR3 consists of 15 residues. Here the CDR3 DNA reads TGTGCCAGCAGCCGCACAGGGGGGGATAACTATGGCTACACCTTC. Translation gives CASSRTGGDNYGYTF.

V gene TRBV18 combines with J gene TRBJ1-1; perhaps TRBD1 as D (5 bases). The CDR3 runs 12 residues. Germline values: CDR1 KGHSH, CDR2 LQKENI. V was pared by 5 bases and J by 9 bases, with 13 bases between. The CDR3 region is CASSSGTGKAFF. CDR3 nucleotides: TGTGCCAGCTCATCCGGGACGGGGAAAGCTTTCTTT.